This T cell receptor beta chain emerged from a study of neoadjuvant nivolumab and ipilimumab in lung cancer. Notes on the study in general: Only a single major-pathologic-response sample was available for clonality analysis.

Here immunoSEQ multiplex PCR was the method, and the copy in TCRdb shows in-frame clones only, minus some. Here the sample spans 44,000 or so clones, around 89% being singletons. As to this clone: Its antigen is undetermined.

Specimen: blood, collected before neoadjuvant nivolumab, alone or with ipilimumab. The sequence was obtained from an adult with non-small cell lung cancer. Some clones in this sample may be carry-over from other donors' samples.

The CDR3 nucleotides are TGCGCCAGCAGCTTGGGGACAGGGCGTCGAGAGACCCAGTACTTC. Its protein product is CASSLGTGRRETQYF. The genes are TRBV5-1 and TRBJ2-5, with 8 bases identical to TRBD1. The CDR3 has 15 residues. Germline CDR1 and CDR2: SGHRS and YFSETQ. The junction had 5 bases not matched to a gene; V was cut back by 0 bases and J by 4 bases. Variable domain in full (rest from reference TRBV5-1 and TRBJ2-5): KAGVTQTPRYLIKTRGQQVTLSCSPISGHRSVSWYQQTPGQGLQFLFEYFSETQRNKGNFPGRFSGRQFSNSRSEMNVSTLELGDSALYLCASSLGTGRRETQYFGPGTRLLVL.